A single sample gave rise to the 17 T cell receptor beta chains below, sequenced in a study of response to subunit inactivated influenza vaccine. MiXCR, applied by TCRdb to the RT-PCR reads, yields one record per CDR3 protein. This table has about 500,000 distinct CDR3 sequences, 6% to 9% appearing once. The specimen comprised PBMCs from blood, sampled less than 25 months after vaccination. These receptors all come from a man between 50 and 75 years old who received an inactivated influenza vaccine.

The chain couples TRBV5-1 to TRBJ2-5; TRBD1 matches at 10 bases. CDR3 length: 15 amino acids. CDR1 SGHRS and CDR2 YFSETQ come from the germline V gene. Germline trimming cut 0 bases from V and 5 bases from J; bases unmatched to any gene: 4. The CDR3 region is CASSLEGQGLETQYF. CDR3 DNA: TGCGCCAGCAGCTTGGAGGGACAGGGGTTGGAGACCCAGTACTTC.

This clonotype occurred many times. This rearrangement joins TRBV28 to TRBJ2-3; possibly TRBD2 for D (6 bases). Germline-derived CDR1 and CDR2 are MDHEN and SYDVKM. The CDR3 covers 15 residues. Between the trimmed V and J ends, which lost 8 bases and 0 bases, there was a span of 15 bases. DNA for the CDR3: TGTGCCAGCTCACCCCTAGCGATTAGCACAGATACGCAGTATTTT. It translates to CASSPLAISTDTQYF.

About this clonotype itself: A much larger clone is a single base away; this may be a read error. The V call is TRBV5-6, the J call TRBJ2-7, with D perhaps matching TRBD1 (6 bases). Germline-derived CDR1 and CDR2 are SGHDT and YYEEEE. The CDR3 has 15 amino acids. The CDR3 DNA follows: TGTGCCAGCAGCTTATCTCCAGGGGCGTCCTACGAGCAGAACTTC. Translation gives CASSLSPGASYEQNF.

V usage is TRBV5-1 and J usage is TRBJ2-7; 7 bases fit TRBD2. V lost 4 bases, J lost 2 bases, and 0 bases stayed unmatched. The CDR3 is made up of 12 amino acids. CDR1 and CDR2 from the germline V gene are SGHRS and YFSETQ. CDR3 in amino acids: CASSGRAYEQYF. CDR3 DNA sequence: TGCGCCAGCAGCGGGAGGGCCTACGAGCAGTACTTC.

This clonotype was detected ten times or more. The V call is TRBV7-2, the J call TRBJ2-4; tentative D call: TRBD2 (5 bases). The germline CDR1 and CDR2 sequences are SGHTA and FQGNSA. The CDR3 sequence is 14 residues long. V dropped 1 base and J dropped 8 bases, with 12 bases sitting between them. The CDR3 region has the DNA TGTGCCAGCAGCTTAGGATTGTCTAGCTACATTCAGTACTTC. This translates into CASSLGLSSYIQYF.

This clonotype has a handful of counts. The chain links TRBV3-1 to TRBJ1-1; TRBD1 aligns across 7 bases. The CDR3 runs to 14 residues. CDR1 and CDR2 (germline): LGHDT, YNNKEL (reference sequence). J was trimmed by 3 bases and V by 2 bases; bases with no gene match: 3. The CDR3 bases are TGTGCCAGCAGCCAAAGACAGGGATACACTGAAGCTTTCTTT. Translation: CASSQRQGYTEAFF.

This clonotype has more than one count but fewer than ten. The V gene is TRBV28, the J gene TRBJ2-4, with 11 bases that match TRBD1. Per germline, CDR1 MDHEN and CDR2 SYDVKM. The CDR3 covers 14 residues. With V trimmed by 4 bases and J by 10 bases, 6 bases remained unmatched. The CDR3 region is CASSYGQGASIQYF. CDR3 nucleotide sequence: TGTGCCAGCAGTTATGGACAGGGGGCCTCTATTCAGTACTTC.

This clonotype has more than one count but fewer than ten. The chain is built from TRBV12-3 or TRBV12-4 and TRBJ1-2; tentatively, D is TRBD1 (5 bases). The CDR3 spans 14 residues. V lost 6 bases and J lost 2, with 13 bases in between. For the CDR3, the DNA is TGTGCCAGCAGCCCCTCGGGGACGAACTATGGCTACACCTTC. Its protein is CASSPSGTNYGYTF.

The chain employs TRBV5-1 and TRBJ2-6; perhaps TRBD2 as D (5 bases). With 4 bases removed from V and 2 bases from J, the gap between germline ends came to 13 bases. The CDR3 is 16 residues long. Germline loops: CDR1 SGHRS, CDR2 YFSETQ. The CDR3: CASSPTSGTGANVLTF. The CDR3 DNA sequence: TGCGCCAGCAGCCCCACTTCGGGGACTGGGGCCAACGTCCTGACTTTC.

In this sample, this clonotype turned up many times. The chain is built from TRBV6-1 and TRBJ2-1; 11 bases are shared with TRBD1. Germline V lookup: CDR1 MNHNS, CDR2 SASEGT. The CDR3 runs 14 residues. The ends lost 4 bases at V and 8 bases at J; junction bases unmatched: 4. CDR3 sequence (DNA): TGTGCCAGCAGTGTGGACAGGGGGCCTGATGAGCAGTTCTTC. Translated: CASSVDRGPDEQFF.

At least ten counts were recorded for this clonotype. This chain connects TRBV4-3 to TRBJ2-7; 10 bases agree with TRBD2. The length of the CDR3 is 15 residues. With V trimmed by 3 bases and J by 5 bases, 7 bases remained unmatched. The germline V gene encodes CDR1 LGHNA and CDR2 YSLEER. This CDR3 is CASSHLLAGFNEQYF. The CDR3 DNA is TGCGCCAGCAGCCACTTACTAGCGGGATTCAACGAGCAGTACTTC.

This clonotype was recorded many times. V usage is TRBV5-5 and J usage is TRBJ1-6; D is perhaps TRBD1 (6 bases). V lost 1 base to trimming and J lost 7 bases, with 12 bases between them. The length of the CDR3 is 15 residues. Looked up from germline, CDR1 is SGHKS and CDR2 is YYEKEE (reference sequence). The CDR3 DNA sequence: TGTGCCAGCAGCTTGACAGGGCCCCCGAATTCACCCCTCCACTTT. Amino acids: CASSLTGPPNSPLHF.

The rearrangement uses TRBV5-1 and TRBJ2-1, with TRBD1 identical over 8 bases. CDR3 length equals 13 residues. The germline gives CDR1 SGHRS, CDR2 YFSETQ. After removal of 8 bases from V and 8 bases from J, the junction contained 9 bases not matched to a gene. CDR3 sequence reads: CASSVDRGHEQFF. Written as DNA, the CDR3 is TGCGCCAGTTCCGTAGACAGGGGCCATGAGCAGTTCTTC.

This clonotype was seen ten or more times. The V call is TRBV20-1, the J call TRBJ1-2; the match to TRBD1 covers 8 bases. This CDR3 comprises 14 residues. Germline CDR1 reads DFQATT; CDR2 reads SNEGSKA (reference sequence). V shed 3 bases, J shed 8 bases, and the junction held 11 bases outside the gene matches. The CDR3 region has the DNA TGCAGTGCTAGGAGGGAGGACAGGGTTGCGGGCTACACCTTC. It codes for CSARREDRVAGYTF.

The gene calls are TRBV20-1 and TRBJ2-5; D possibly corresponds to TRBD1 (6 bases). The CDR3 is 15 residues long. Trimming shortened V by 6 bases and J by 1 base, and 18 bases separated the two germline ends. In germline, CDR1 is DFQATT, CDR2 SNEGSKA (reference sequence). CDR3 nucleotides: TGCAGTGCAACAAGGGGGACGGGAATCCAAGAGACCCAGTACTTC. Protein: CSATRGTGIQETQYF.

The chain links TRBV7-9 to TRBJ2-5, with 8 bases fitting TRBD2. Trimming at V came to 4 bases and at J to 4 bases, leaving 5 bases not matched to a gene. The CDR3 is 14 residues long. Germline CDR1 is SEHNR and CDR2 is FQNEAQ (reference sequence). CDR3 bases: TGTGCCAGCAGCTCATTAGCGGGGCTAGAGACCCAGTACTTC. It translates to CASSSLAGLETQYF.

Ten or more counts support this clonotype. The rearrangement joins TRBV28 to TRBJ1-1; the D is unclear. The CDR3 has 12 amino acids. The germline V gene has CDR1 MDHEN and CDR2 SYDVKM. CDR3: CLTCAQSTEAFF. The CDR3 coding sequence is TGTCTCACGTGTGCGCAGAGCACTGAAGCTTTCTTT.